This T cell receptor (beta chain) was sequenced for a study of blood T cells in healthy people across ages. This clonotype was seen only once. CDR1 and CDR2 from the germline V gene are DFQATT and SNEGSKA (reference sequence). The CDR3 is 12 residues long. Then a second PCR, running about 7 to 11 cycles, was carried out with a sample-barcoded 5' primer and a J-beta primer mix. In TCRdb, the 5' RACE reads were re-called with MiXCR into one record per CDR3 protein. The sample yields 700,000 or so distinct CDR3 sequences, about 20% seen once. With each sample, at least 5 micrograms of total RNA were extracted.

The receptor comes from a man between 65 and 85 years old in good health. The chain combines TRBV20-1 with TRBJ2-7; no definite D call. The end of the DNA fits TRBJ2-1 better, so the J call may be wrong. Material: blood. The DNA for the CDR3 is TGCAGTGCTAGAGGGAGAACTAATGAGCAGTTCTTC. Its protein is CSARGRTNEQFF.